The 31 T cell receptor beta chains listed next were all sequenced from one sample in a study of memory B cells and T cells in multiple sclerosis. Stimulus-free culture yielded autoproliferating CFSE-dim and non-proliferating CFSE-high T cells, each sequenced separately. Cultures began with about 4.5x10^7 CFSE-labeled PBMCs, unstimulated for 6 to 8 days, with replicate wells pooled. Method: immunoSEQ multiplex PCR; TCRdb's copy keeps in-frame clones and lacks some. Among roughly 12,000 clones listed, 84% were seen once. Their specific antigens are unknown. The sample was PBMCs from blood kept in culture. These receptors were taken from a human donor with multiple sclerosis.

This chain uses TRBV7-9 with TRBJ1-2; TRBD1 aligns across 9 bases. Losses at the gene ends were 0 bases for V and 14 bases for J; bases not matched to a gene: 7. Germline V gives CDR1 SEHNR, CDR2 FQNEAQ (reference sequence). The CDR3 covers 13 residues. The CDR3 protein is CASSLAWGDRATF. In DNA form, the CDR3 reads TGTGCCAGCAGCTTAGCGTGGGGGGACAGGGCAACCTTC.

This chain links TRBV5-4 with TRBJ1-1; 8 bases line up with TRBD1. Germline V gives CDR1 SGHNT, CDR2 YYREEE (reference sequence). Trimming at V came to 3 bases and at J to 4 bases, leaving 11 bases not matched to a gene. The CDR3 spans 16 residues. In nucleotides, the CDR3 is TGTGCCAGCAGCTCCTACCGGACAGGGCAGGGCACTGAAGCTTTCTTT. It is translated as CASSSYRTGQGTEAFF.

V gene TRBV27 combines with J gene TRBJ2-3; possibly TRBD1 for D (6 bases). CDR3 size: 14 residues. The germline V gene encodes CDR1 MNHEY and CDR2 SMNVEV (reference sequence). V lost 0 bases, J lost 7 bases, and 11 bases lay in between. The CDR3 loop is CASSLSGDRYTQYF. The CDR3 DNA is TGTGCCAGCAGTTTATCGGGAGACAGGTATACGCAGTATTTT.

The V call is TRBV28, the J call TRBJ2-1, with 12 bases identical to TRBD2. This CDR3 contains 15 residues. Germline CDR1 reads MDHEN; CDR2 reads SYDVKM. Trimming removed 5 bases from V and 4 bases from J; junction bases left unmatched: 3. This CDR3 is CASSGTSGWYNEQFF. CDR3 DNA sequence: TGTGCCAGCAGTGGGACTAGCGGGTGGTACAATGAGCAGTTCTTC. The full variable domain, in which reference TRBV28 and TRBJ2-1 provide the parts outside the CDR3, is DVKVTQSSRYLVKRTGEKVFLECVQDMDHENMFWYRQDPGLGLRLIYFSYDVKMKEKGDIPEGYSVSREKKERFSLILESASTNQTSMYLCASSGTSGWYNEQFFGPGTRLTVL.

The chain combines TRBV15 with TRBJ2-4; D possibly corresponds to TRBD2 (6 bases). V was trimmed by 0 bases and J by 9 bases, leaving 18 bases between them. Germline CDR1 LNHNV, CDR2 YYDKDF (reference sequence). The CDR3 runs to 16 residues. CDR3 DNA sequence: TGTGCCACCAGCAGAGATAGTTCCCAGGGAGGTGGCATTCAGTACTTC. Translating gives CATSRDSSQGGGIQYF.

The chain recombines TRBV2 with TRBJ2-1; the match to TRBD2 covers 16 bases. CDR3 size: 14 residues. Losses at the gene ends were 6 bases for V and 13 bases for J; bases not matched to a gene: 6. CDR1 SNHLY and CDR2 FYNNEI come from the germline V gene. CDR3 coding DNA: TGTGCCAGCAGGGGACTAGCGGGAGGGCTCGCTCAGTTCTTC. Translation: CASRGLAGGLAQFF.

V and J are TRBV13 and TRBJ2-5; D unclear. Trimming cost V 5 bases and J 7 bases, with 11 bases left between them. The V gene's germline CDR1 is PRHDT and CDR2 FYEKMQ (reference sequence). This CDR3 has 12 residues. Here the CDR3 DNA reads TGTGCCAGCAGCCCATTCGGCGGGACCCAGTACTTC. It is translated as CASSPFGGTQYF.

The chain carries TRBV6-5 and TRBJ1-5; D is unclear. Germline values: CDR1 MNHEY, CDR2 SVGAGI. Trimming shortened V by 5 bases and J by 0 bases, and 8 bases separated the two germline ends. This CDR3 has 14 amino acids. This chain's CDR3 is CASSPGFSNQPQHF. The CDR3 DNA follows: TGTGCCAGCAGTCCGGGATTTAGCAATCAGCCCCAGCATTTT.

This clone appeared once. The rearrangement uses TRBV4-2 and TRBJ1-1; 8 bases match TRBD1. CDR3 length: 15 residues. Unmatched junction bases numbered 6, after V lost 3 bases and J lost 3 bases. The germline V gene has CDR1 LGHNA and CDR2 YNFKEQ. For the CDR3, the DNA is TGTGCCAGCAGCCAGGAGACGACAGGGGACACTGAAGCTTTCTTT. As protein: CASSQETTGDTEAFF.

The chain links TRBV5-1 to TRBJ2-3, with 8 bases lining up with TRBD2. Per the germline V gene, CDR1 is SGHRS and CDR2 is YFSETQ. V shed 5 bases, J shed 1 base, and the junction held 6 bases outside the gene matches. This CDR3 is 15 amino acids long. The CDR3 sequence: CASSRRGDGTDTQYF. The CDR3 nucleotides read TGCGCCAGCAGTCGGCGGGGGGACGGCACAGATACGCAGTATTTT.

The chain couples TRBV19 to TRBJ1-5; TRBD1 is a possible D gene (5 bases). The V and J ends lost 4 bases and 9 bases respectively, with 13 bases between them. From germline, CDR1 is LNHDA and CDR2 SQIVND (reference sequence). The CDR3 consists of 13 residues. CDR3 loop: CASSTDSSWPQHF. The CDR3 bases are TGTGCCAGTAGTACCGACAGCTCCTGGCCCCAGCATTTT.

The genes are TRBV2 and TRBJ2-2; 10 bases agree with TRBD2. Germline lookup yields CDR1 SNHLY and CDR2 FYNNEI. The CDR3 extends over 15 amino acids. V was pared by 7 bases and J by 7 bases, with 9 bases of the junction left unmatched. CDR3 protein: CASIGTSEGVGELFF. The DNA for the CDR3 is TGTGCCAGCATTGGGACTAGCGAAGGGGTCGGGGAGCTGTTTTTT.

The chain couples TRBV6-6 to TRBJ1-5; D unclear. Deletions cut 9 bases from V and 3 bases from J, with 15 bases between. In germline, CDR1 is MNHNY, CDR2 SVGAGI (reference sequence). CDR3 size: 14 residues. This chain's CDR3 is CASLGSSFNQPQHF. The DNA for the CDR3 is TGTGCCAGTTTGGGGAGCAGTTTCAATCAGCCCCAGCATTTT.

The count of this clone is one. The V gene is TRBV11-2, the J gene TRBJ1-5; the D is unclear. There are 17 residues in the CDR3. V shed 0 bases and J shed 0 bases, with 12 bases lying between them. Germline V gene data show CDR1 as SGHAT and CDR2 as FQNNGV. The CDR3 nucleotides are TGTGCCAGCAGCTTAGATGGGCAGCGAGGTAGCAATCAGCCCCAGCATTTT. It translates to CASSLDGQRGSNQPQHF. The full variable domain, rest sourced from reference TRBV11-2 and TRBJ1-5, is EAGVAQSPRYKIIEKRQSVAFWCNPISGHATLYWYQQILGQGPKLLIQFQNNGVVDDSQLPKDRFSAERLKGVDSTLKIQPAKLEDSAVYLCASSLDGQRGSNQPQHFGDGTRLSIL.

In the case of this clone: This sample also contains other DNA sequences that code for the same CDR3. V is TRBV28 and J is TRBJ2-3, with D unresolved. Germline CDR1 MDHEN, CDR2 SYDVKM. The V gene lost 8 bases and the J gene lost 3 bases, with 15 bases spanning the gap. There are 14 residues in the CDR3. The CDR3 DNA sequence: TGTGCCAGCTCCTTTGTGGCAGGAACAGATACGCAGTATTTT. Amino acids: CASSFVAGTDTQYF.

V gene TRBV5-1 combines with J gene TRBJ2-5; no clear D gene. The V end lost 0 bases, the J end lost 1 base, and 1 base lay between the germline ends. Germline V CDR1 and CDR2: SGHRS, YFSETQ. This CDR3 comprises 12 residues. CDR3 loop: CASSLVQETQYF. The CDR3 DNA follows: TGCGCCAGCAGCTTGGTCCAAGAGACCCAGTACTTC.

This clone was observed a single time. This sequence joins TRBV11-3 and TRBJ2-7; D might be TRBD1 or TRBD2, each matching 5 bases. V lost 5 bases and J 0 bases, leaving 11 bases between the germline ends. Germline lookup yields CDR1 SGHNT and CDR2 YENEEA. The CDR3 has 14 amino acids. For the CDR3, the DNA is TGTGCCAGCAGCCCGGGACGGGCCTCCTACGAGCAGTACTTC. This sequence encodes CASSPGRASYEQYF.

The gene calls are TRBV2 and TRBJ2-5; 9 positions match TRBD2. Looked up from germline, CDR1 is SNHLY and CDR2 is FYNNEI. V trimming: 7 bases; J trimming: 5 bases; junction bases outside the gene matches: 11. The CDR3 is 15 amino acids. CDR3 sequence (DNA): TGTGCCAGCACTCGGATGCGGGGGGGCGGGGAGACCCAGTACTTC. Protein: CASTRMRGGGETQYF.

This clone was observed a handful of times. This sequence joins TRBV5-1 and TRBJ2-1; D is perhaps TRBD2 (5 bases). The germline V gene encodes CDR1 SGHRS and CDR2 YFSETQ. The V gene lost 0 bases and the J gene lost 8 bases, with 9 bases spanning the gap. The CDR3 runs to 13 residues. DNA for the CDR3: TGCGCCAGCAGCTTGGTGGGAGTGGATGAGCAGTTCTTC. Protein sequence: CASSLVGVDEQFF.

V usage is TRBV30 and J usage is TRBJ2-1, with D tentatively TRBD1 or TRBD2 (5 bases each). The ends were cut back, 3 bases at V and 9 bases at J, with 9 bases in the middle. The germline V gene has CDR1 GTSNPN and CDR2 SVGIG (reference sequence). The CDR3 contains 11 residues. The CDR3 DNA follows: TGTGCCTGGAGCCAAGGGACTGAGCAGTTCTTC. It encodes CAWSQGTEQFF.

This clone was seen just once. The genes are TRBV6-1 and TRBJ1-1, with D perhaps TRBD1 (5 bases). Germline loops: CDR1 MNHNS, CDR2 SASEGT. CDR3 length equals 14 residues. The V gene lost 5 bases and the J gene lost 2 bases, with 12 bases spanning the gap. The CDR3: CASSLGGDNTEAFF. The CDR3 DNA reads TGTGCCAGCAGTCTGGGGGGGGATAACACTGAAGCTTTCTTT.

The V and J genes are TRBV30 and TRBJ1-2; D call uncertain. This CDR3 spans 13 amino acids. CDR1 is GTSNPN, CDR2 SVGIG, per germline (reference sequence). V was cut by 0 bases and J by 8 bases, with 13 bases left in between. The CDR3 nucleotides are TGTGCCTGGAGTGTCGGCGGCTCGAAGGGCTACACCTTC. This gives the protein CAWSVGGSKGYTF.

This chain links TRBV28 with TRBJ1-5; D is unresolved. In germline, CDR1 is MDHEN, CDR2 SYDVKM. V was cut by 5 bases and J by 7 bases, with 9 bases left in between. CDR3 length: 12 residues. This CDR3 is CASSTSGQPQHF. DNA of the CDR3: TGTGCCAGCAGTACCTCGGGGCAGCCCCAGCATTTT.

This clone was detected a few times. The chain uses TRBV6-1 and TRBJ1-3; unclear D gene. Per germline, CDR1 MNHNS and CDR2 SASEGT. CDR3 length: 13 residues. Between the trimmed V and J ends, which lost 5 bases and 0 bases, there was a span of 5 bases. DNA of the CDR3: TGTGCCAGCAGTACGGGCTCTGGAAACACCATATATTTT. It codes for CASSTGSGNTIYF.

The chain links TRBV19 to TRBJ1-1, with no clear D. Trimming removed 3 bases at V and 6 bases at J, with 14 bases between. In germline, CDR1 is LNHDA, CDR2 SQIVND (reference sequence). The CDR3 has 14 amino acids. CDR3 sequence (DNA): TGTGCCAGTAGTATGACCGCAGGTTGGCCTGAAGCTTTCTTT. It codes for CASSMTAGWPEAFF.

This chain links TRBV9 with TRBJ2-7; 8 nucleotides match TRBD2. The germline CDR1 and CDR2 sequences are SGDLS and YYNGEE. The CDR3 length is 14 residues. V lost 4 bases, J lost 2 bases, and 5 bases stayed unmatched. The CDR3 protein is CASSPGLVTYEQYF. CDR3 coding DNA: TGTGCCAGCAGCCCGGGACTAGTAACCTACGAGCAGTACTTC.

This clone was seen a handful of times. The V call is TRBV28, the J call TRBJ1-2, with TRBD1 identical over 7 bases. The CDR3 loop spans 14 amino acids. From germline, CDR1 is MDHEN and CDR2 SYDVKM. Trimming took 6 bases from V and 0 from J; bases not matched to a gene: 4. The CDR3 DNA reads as TGTGCCAGCAGGCTGAGGGGGCCTAACTATGGCTACACCTTC. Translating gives CASRLRGPNYGYTF.

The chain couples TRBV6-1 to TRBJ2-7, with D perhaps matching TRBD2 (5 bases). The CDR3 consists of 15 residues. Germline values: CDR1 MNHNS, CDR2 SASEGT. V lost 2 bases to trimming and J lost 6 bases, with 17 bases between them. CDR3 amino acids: CASSESGLIPREQYF. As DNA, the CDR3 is TGTGCCAGCAGTGAAAGCGGCCTAATCCCCCGCGAGCAGTACTTC.

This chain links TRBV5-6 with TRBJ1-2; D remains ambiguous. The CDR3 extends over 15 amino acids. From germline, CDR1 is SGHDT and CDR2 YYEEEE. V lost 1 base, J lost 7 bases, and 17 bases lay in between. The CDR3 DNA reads TGTGCCAGCAGCTTGAGTCGGGGAGTCTACCTTGGCTACACCTTC. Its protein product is CASSLSRGVYLGYTF.

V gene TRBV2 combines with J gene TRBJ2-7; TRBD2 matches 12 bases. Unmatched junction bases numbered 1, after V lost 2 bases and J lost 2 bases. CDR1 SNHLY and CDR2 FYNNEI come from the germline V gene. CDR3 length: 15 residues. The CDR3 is CASSERLAGAYEQYF. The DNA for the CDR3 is TGTGCCAGCAGTGAAAGACTAGCGGGAGCCTACGAGCAGTACTTC.

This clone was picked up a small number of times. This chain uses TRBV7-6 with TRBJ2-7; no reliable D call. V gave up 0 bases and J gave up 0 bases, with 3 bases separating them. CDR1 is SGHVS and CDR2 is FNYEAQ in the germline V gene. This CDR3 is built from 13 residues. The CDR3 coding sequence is TGTGCCAGCAGCTTAGCTAGCTCCTACGAGCAGTACTTC. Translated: CASSLASSYEQYF.